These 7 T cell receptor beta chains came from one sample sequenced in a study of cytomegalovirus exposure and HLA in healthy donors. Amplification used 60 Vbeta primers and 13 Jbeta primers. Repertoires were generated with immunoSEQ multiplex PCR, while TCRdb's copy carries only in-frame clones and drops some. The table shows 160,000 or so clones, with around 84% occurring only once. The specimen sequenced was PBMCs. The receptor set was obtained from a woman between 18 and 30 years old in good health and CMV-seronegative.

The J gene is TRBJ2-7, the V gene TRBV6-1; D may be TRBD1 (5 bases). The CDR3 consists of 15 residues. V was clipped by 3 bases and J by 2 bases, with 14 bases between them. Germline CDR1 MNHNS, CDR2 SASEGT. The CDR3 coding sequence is TGTGCCAGCAGTGAGGATGACAGAGGTACCTACGAGCAGTACTTC. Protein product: CASSEDDRGTYEQYF.

The CDR3 DNA is TGTGCCTGTACCCCGAGCGGGGGGTCGGGAGATACGCAGTATTTT. Translating it yields CACTPSGGSGDTQYF. This rearrangement joins TRBV30 to TRBJ2-3; 9 bases map to TRBD2. CDR3 length: 15 amino acids. CDR1 and CDR2 (germline): GTSNPN, SVGIG (reference sequence). Trimming at V came to 6 bases and at J to 5 bases, leaving 12 bases not matched to a gene.

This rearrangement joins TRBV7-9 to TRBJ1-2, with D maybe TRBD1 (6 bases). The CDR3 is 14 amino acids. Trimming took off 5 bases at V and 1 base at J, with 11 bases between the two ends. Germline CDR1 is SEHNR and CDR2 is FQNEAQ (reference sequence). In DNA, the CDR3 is TGTGCCAGCAGCCGGGACAACCTTAACTATGGCTACACCTTC. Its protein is CASSRDNLNYGYTF.

CDR3 sequence: CASSSRSGGVTKYF. The CDR3 DNA reads TGTGCCAGCAGCTCCCGGAGTGGGGGGGTCACGAAGTATTTT. The chain combines TRBV7-2 with TRBJ2-3; 7 bases are a match to TRBD2. CDR1 and CDR2 (germline): SGHTA, FQGNSA. J was trimmed by 13 bases and V by 4 bases; bases with no gene match: 14. This CDR3 comprises 14 residues.

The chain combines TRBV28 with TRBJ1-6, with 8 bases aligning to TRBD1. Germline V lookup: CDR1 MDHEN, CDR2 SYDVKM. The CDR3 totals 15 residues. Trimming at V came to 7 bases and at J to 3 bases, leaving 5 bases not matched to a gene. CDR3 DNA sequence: TGTGCCAGCATAAACACAGGGGGCTATAATTCACCCCTCCACTTT. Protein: CASINTGGYNSPLHF.

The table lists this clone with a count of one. CDR3 residues: CASSPSGRSTDTQYF. The CDR3 coding sequence is TGCGCCAGCAGCCCGAGCGGGAGGAGCACAGATACGCAGTATTTT. The V call is TRBV5-1, the J call TRBJ2-3; 9 nucleotides align to TRBD2. CDR3 size: 15 residues. Germline CDR1 and CDR2: SGHRS and YFSETQ. V trimming: 4 bases; J trimming: 0 bases; junction bases outside the gene matches: 3.

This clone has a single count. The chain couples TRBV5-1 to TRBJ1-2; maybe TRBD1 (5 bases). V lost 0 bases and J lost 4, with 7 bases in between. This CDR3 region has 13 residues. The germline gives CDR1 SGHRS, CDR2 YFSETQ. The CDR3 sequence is CASSLGQLYGYTF. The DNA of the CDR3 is TGCGCCAGCAGCTTGGGACAGCTCTATGGCTACACCTTC.